The 13 T cell receptor beta chains listed next were all sequenced from one sample in a study of vaccination and CD4 T cells after COVID-19. These receptors' antigens are unknown. Sequenced with the Oncomine TCR Beta short-read assay was DNA taken from cultured CD4+ T cells. In TCRdb, the PCR reads were re-called with MiXCR into one record per CDR3 protein. Counted here are about 3,500 distinct CDR3 sequences, approximately 16% occurring once; the ten biggest clones make up 13% to 15%. The treatment is: approximately nine-day PBMC culture with coronavirus spike peptide pools or control peptides (ViraFEST assay). Specimen: CD4+ T cells from blood, cultured in vitro. The receptor source for this set is a human donor who had recovered from COVID-19.

V gene TRBV4-2 combines with J gene TRBJ2-7; tentative D call: TRBD2 (6 bases). The CDR3 has 13 residues. CDR1 and CDR2 (germline): LGHNA, YNFKEQ. V lost 2 bases and J 7 bases, leaving 12 bases between the germline ends. CDR3 region: CASSQYHGGEQYF. The CDR3, as DNA: TGTGCCAGCAGCCAATATCACGGAGGGGAGCAGTACTTC.

This clonotype is medium-sized by share. J is TRBJ1-1 and V is TRBV30, with a weak D call TRBD1 (5 bases). The CDR3 is 14 amino acids. Trimming took 3 bases from V and 4 from J, leaving 15 bases between them. CDR1 GTSNPN and CDR2 SVGIG come from the germline V gene (reference sequence). This CDR3 is CAWSRDGGGTEAFF. Written as DNA, the CDR3 is TGTGCCTGGAGCCGGGACGGGGGTGGCACTGAAGCTTTCTTT.

This clonotype was recorded a few times. The rearrangement links TRBV19 to TRBJ1-6; possible D gene TRBD1, 6 bases. Germline-derived CDR1 and CDR2 are LNHDA and SQIVND (reference sequence). Trimming shortened V by 7 bases and J by 8 bases, and 21 bases separated the two germline ends. The CDR3 is 16 residues long. CDR3: CASTPGGGLGDSPLHF. CDR3 DNA: TGTGCCAGTACCCCCGGCGGGGGGCTAGGGGATTCACCCCTCCACTTT.

This clonotype was seen more than once but under ten times. This chain uses TRBV6-1 with TRBJ2-2; 10 bases map to TRBD2. With 5 bases clipped from V and 4 bases from J, the junction kept 4 bases outside the gene matches. The CDR3 covers 15 residues. Looked up from germline, CDR1 is MNHNS and CDR2 is SASEGT. The CDR3 region has the DNA TGTGCCAGCAGTCTCTTAGCGGGGGGCACCGGGGAGCTGTTTTTT. Translating it yields CASSLLAGGTGELFF.

This sequence joins TRBV12-5 and TRBJ2-3; D not certain. CDR1 is LGHNT and CDR2 is FRNRAP in the germline V gene. The CDR3 extends over 12 amino acids. With 7 bases removed from V and 0 bases from J, the gap between germline ends came to 5 bases. DNA of the CDR3: TGTGCTAGTGCCTCTAGCACAGATACGCAGTATTTT. Residues: CASASSTDTQYF. Drawing the rest from reference TRBV12-5 and TRBJ2-3, the complete variable domain is DARVTQTPRHKVTEMGQEVTMRCQPILGHNTVFWYRQTMMQGLELLAYFRNRAPLDDSGMPKDRFSAEMPDATLATLKIQPSEPRDSAVYFCASASSTDTQYFGPGTRLTVL.

Sample share makes this clonotype large. The chain joins TRBV7-9 to TRBJ2-5; TRBD2 aligns across 9 bases. Germline lookup yields CDR1 SEHNR and CDR2 FQNEAQ (reference sequence). CDR3 size: 15 residues. The J segment lost 5 bases and the V segment lost 6 bases, leaving 10 bases of the junction unmatched. Here the CDR3 reads CASSPGGLAEETQYF. CDR3 DNA sequence: TGTGCCAGCAGTCCAGGGGGACTAGCAGAGGAGACCCAGTACTTC.

By its share, this clonotype is large. The rearrangement joins TRBV12-3 or TRBV12-4 to TRBJ1-2; D gene ambiguous. The CDR3 length is 11 residues. Trimming stripped 5 bases from V and 13 bases from J, with 14 bases between. The CDR3 is CASSLRPPLTF. CDR3 bases: TGTGCCAGCAGTCTCAGACCGCCCCTCACCTTC.

The J gene is TRBJ1-5, the V gene TRBV29-1; the D gene is possibly TRBD1 (6 bases). The germline CDR1 and CDR2 sequences are SQVTM and ANQGSEA. The germline V and J ends were trimmed by 5 bases and 5 bases, with 10 bases remaining between them. The CDR3 length is 12 residues. The DNA of the CDR3 is TGCAGCGTTCAGGGGAGCGATCAGCCCCAGCATTTT. This sequence encodes CSVQGSDQPQHF.

This clonotype was counted a single time. One end of the junction varies from germline; a read error may be responsible. V and J are TRBV6-1 and TRBJ2-6; D possibly matches TRBD1 or TRBD2 (6 bases each). Germline V gene data show CDR1 as MNHNS and CDR2 as SASEGT. The CDR3 contains 20 residues. CDR3 in amino acids: CAGRGGSEIRQTAGANVLTF. The CDR3 DNA reads TGTGCCGGCAGAGGGGGGAGTGAGATTCGACAAACCGCTGGGGCCAACGTCCTGACTTTC.

This chain joins TRBV5-1 and TRBJ2-2, with TRBD2 as a possible D gene (5 bases). The CDR3 has 15 residues. CDR1 and CDR2 from the germline V gene are SGHRS and YFSETQ. Trimming stripped 1 base from V and 2 bases from J, with 9 bases between. DNA for the CDR3: TGCGCCAGCAGCTTGATGGGAGTAAACACCGGGGAGCTGTTTTTT. Its translation: CASSLMGVNTGELFF.

This chain links TRBV18 with TRBJ1-1; 7 bases are a match to TRBD1. V dropped 5 bases and J dropped 5; count of bases not matched to a gene: 8. CDR3 size: 14 residues. Germline CDR1 and CDR2: KGHSH and LQKENI. In nucleotides, the CDR3 is TGTGCCAGCTCATCTCGACAGGGTAGGACTGAAGCTTTCTTT. Its protein product is CASSSRQGRTEAFF.

This clonotype is termed medium-sized. The chain links TRBV11-3 to TRBJ2-1, with TRBD2 identical over 7 bases. With V trimmed by 5 bases and J by 10 bases, 5 bases remained unmatched. Germline V CDR1 and CDR2: SGHNT, YENEEA. This CDR3 has 12 amino acids. CDR3 sequence reads: CASSGREAEQFF. CDR3 in DNA: TGTGCCAGCAGCGGCCGGGAGGCAGAGCAGTTCTTC.

The rearrangement links TRBV6-1 to TRBJ2-3; D is possibly TRBD1 (5 bases). V shed 7 bases and J shed 2 bases, with 13 bases lying between them. Germline CDR1 MNHNS, CDR2 SASEGT. The CDR3 totals 14 residues. The CDR3 sequence is CASKVGRLTDTQYF. CDR3 sequence (DNA): TGTGCCAGCAAGGTGGGGCGGCTCACAGATACGCAGTATTTT.